Below, one T cell receptor beta chain is given with its context. Its target is not known. Germline trimming cut 7 bases from V and 2 bases from J; bases unmatched to any gene: 6. This CDR3 spans 13 amino acids. The germline V gene has CDR1 SQVTM and CDR2 ANQGSEA. The sample comes from a study of radiotherapy plus CTLA-4 blockade in lung cancer. Overall study context: Objective responses were recorded in roughly 17% of patients, with disease control recorded in 25% to 40%. Study outcomes and limitations: Researchers report tumor-derived TCR clones expanding in blood after radiotherapy plus ipilimumab.

Clones were sequenced by immunoSEQ multiplex PCR, and TCRdb holds only the in-frame ones, with some missing. This table has some 120,000 clones, over 65% appearing once. This sequence originates from a human donor with non-small cell lung cancer that progressed on radiotherapy plus ipilimumab. Some clones in this sample may be carry-over from other donors' samples. Sample: peripheral blood, taken from a patient treated with radiotherapy plus ipilimumab. The rearrangement links TRBV29-1 to TRBJ2-7; 9 positions agree with TRBD1. The CDR3 DNA follows: TGCAGCGCCGGGACAGGGACTCCCTACGAGCAGTACTTC. Amino acids: CSAGTGTPYEQYF.